The TCR beta chain under discussion was sequenced for a study of PD-L1 blockade in urothelial cancer. Study context: Per blood sample, T cells had a median of around 140,000.

The CDR3 extends over 15 amino acids. Trimming stripped 2 bases from V and 1 base from J, with 9 bases between. The germline CDR1 and CDR2 sequences are SGHRS and YFSETQ. Sequenced by immunoSEQ multiplex PCR; TCRdb stores in-frame clones only, minus some. The table lists fewer than 100,000 clones, approximately 80% of them singletons. As for time point: pretreatment peripheral blood. This clone is a singleton in its sample. No antigen is known for it. The study's findings and limits: Tumor-associated TCR clones expanded more in blood at 3 weeks in patients with durable benefit. Pretreatment blood TCR clonality under the median forecast improved survival.

The receptor was derived from a man aged 35 to 55 with urothelial cancer. The chain employs TRBV5-1 and TRBJ2-2; no definite D call. Specimen: PBMCs, collected around atezolizumab (anti-PD-L1) treatment. CDR3 nucleotides: TGCGCCAGCAGCTTAACTGGTGGGAACACCGGGGAGCTGTTTTTT. This translates into CASSLTGGNTGELFF.